The text below deals with one TCR beta chain. This record belongs to a study of blood T cell repertoires in COVID-19. About the study: COVID-19 samples from acute and convalescent phases originated in the United States, Italy and Spain. The analysed material was cDNA or gDNA that came from T cells, B-cell-depleted T cells, or PBMCs.

Sequencing was performed with immunoSEQ multiplex PCR; in TCRdb, only in-frame clones are kept and a portion is missing. Here the sample spans a few hundred thousand clones, approximately 80% being singletons. The CDR3 length is 12 residues. From germline, CDR1 is SEHNR and CDR2 FQNEAQ (reference sequence). The germline V and J ends were trimmed by 6 bases and 7 bases, with 10 bases remaining between them. Cohorts were assigned according to the clinical history that participants reported. Sequencing was carried out using PBMCs or T cells enriched from blood (not recorded which). The chain combines TRBV7-9 with TRBJ2-4; possible D gene TRBD2, 6 bases. The receptor's source is a woman aged 40 to 49 with acute COVID-19. The CDR3 region has the DNA TGTGCCAGCAGGGGGGGACCGAACATTCAGTACTTC. Its translation is CASRGGPNIQYF.